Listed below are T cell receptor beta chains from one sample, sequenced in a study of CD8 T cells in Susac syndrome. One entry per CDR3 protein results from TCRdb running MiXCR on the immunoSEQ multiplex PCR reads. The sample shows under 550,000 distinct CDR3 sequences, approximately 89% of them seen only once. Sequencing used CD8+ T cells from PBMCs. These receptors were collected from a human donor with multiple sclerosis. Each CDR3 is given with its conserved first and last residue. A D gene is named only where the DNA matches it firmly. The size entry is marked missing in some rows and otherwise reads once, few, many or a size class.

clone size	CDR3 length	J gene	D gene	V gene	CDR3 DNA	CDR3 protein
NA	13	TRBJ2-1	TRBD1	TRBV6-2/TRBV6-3	TGTGCCAGCCGGACAGGTCTGTCCAATGAGCAGTTCTTC	CASRTGLSNEQFF
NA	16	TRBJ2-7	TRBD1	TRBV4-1	TGCGCCAGCAGCCAAGGGGCGGTCCCAGGGGGCAATGAGCAGTACTTC	CASSQGAVPGGNEQYF
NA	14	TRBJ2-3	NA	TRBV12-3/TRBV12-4	TGTGCCAGCAGTTTAGCGATGGGGTCAGATACGCAGTATTTT	CASSLAMGSDTQYF
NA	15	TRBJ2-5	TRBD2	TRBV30	TGTGCCTGGAGGTCGGTAGCGGGAGGCGTAGAGACCCAGTACTTC	CAWRSVAGGVETQYF
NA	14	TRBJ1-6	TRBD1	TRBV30	TGTGCCTTGACAGGGAGCTCCTATAATTCACCCCTCCACTTT	CALTGSSYNSPLHF
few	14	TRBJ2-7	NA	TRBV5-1	TGCGCCAGCAGCTTGGTCTCTGGGTCCTACGAGCAGTACTTC	CASSLVSGSYEQYF
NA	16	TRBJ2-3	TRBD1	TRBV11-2	TGTGCCAGCAGCTTAGGAGGGACAGGGGGCACAGATACGCAGTATTTT	CASSLGGTGGTDTQYF
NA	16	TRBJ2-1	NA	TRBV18	TGTGCCAGCTCACCACGGATCGACTTAACCTACAATGAGCAGTTCTTC	CASSPRIDLTYNEQFF
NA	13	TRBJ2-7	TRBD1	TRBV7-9	TGTGCCTCTCGACGGACAGGGGGCTACGAGCAGTACTTC	CASRRTGGYEQYF
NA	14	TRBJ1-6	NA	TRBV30	TGTGCCGTGACGACTGGGGGGCTGAATTCACCCCTCCACTTT	CAVTTGGLNSPLHF
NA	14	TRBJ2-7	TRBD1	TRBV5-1	TGCGCCAGCAGCCACGGACAGGGGGGAGACCAGCAGTACTTC	CASSHGQGGDQQYF
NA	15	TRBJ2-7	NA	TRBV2	TGTGCCAGCAGTGACCAAGGACAGCCTCCCTACGAGCAGTACTTC	CASSDQGQPPYEQYF
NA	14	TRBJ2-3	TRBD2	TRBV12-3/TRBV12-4	TGTGCCAGCAGCCCCGGGGGGGCTCTAGACACGCAGTATTTT	CASSPGGALDTQYF
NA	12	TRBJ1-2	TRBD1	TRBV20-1	TGCAGTGCTTTAGACAGGGCCTATGGCTACACCTTC	CSALDRAYGYTF
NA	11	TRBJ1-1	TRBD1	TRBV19	TGTGCCACTCATACAGGGGGTGAGGCTTTCTTT	CATHTGGEAFF
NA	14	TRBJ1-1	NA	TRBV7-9	TGTGCCAGCAACACCCCCGGGGGGAACACTGAAGCTTTCTTT	CASNTPGGNTEAFF
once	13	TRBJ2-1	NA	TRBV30	TGTGCCTGGAGTGAGACAGCTGTGAATGAGCAGTTCTTC	CAWSETAVNEQFF
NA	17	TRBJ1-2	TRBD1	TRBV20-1	TGCAGTGCTAGAGAGATGGGACAGGGAGGTAGTAAGGATGGCTACACCTTC	CSAREMGQGGSKDGYTF
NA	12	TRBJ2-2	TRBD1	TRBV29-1	TGCAGCGCTCCACAGGGGGCAGGGGAGCTGTTTTTT	CSAPQGAGELFF
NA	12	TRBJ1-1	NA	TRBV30	TGTGCCTCCACAGGGCTTAACACTGAAGCTTTCTTT	CASTGLNTEAFF
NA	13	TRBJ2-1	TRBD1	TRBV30	TGTGCCTGGAGTCCGGGACAGGGATATGAGCAGTTCTTC	CAWSPGQGYEQFF
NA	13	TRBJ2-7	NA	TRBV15	TGTGCCACCAGCGGCCTTCCAGGGAACGAGCAGTACTTC	CATSGLPGNEQYF
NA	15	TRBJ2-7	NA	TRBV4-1	TGCGCCAGCAGCCAAGATGTCGGCGGCTCCTACGAGCAGTACTTC	CASSQDVGGSYEQYF
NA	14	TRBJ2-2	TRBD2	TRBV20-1	TGCAGTGCTAGACTAGCGGGAGACACCGGGGAGCTGTTTTTT	CSARLAGDTGELFF
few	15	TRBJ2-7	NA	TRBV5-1	TGCGCCAGCAGCTTGGGTACTCTAACGGTCTACGAGCAGTACTTC	CASSLGTLTVYEQYF
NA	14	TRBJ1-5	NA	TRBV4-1	TGCGCCAGCAGCCAAGACTCGAGCAATCAGCCCCAGCATTTT	CASSQDSSNQPQHF
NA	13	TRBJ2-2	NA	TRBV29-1	TGCAGCGTAAGGGCGCAGAGCACCGGGGAGCTGTTTTTT	CSVRAQSTGELFF
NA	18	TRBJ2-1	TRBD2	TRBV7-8	TGTGCCAGCAGCTTAGGCCATCGGTGGGGCGGGGGACCACAGTGGCAGTTCTTC	CASSLGHRWGGGPQWQFF